Detailed here is one T cell receptor (beta chain). Clones were sequenced by immunoSEQ multiplex PCR, and TCRdb holds only the in-frame ones, with some missing. The sample contains over 50,000 clones, roughly 80% of which appear only once. This specimen belongs to a study of T cell responses to AZD1222 COVID-19 vaccine. The CDR3 consists of 16 residues. The germline V gene encodes CDR1 SGHVS and CDR2 FQNEAQ. Trimming cost V 5 bases and J 7 bases; bases outside gene matches: 7. This sample comprised peripheral blood, obtained on day 0 of AZD1222 vaccination. The chain combines TRBV7-8 with TRBJ2-3; 15 bases are shared with TRBD2. The clonotype comes from an adult in good health. The CDR3 sequence is CASSNQGLAGGYTQYF. The CDR3 DNA reads as TGTGCCAGCAGCAACCAGGGACTAGCGGGAGGATATACGCAGTATTTT.